These 27 T cell receptor beta chains were sequenced from one sample in a study of neoadjuvant anti-PD-1 for oral cavity cancer. Profiled with immunoSEQ multiplex PCR; TCRdb holds only in-frame clones, not every one. The sample has a few thousand clones; 50% to 60% are singletons. Stated time point: after neoadjuvant nivolumab, at surgical resection. Sequences were derived from tumor tissue, sampled after nivolumab (anti-PD-1) treatment. These TCRs come from a person aged 35-79 years with oral cavity squamous cell carcinoma.

In this sample, this clone turned up once. V is TRBV5-4 and J is TRBJ2-5, with D possibly TRBD2 on 5 matching bases. Germline V gives CDR1 SGHNT, CDR2 YYREEE (reference sequence). V was pared by 3 bases and J by 4 bases, with 13 bases between. This CDR3 has 14 amino acids. The DNA of the CDR3 is TGTGCCAGCAGCTCCTCCGCCCGGGGAGAGACCCAGTACTTC. Its translation is CASSSSARGETQYF.

This clone turned up a few times. The J gene is TRBJ2-2, the V gene TRBV10-3; 13 nucleotides agree with TRBD2. The junction had 1 base not matched to a gene; V was cut back by 6 bases and J by 3 bases. The CDR3 spans 15 residues. The V gene's germline CDR1 is ENHRY and CDR2 SYGVKD. The CDR3 spells CAISGLAGDTGELFF. DNA of the CDR3: TGTGCCATCAGCGGACTAGCGGGGGACACCGGGGAGCTGTTTTTT.

The chain joins TRBV7-2 to TRBJ2-4; D is undetermined. In germline, CDR1 is SGHTA, CDR2 FQGNSA. This CDR3 has 13 residues. V lost 4 bases to trimming and J lost 2 bases, with 6 bases between them. The CDR3 DNA reads as TGTGCCAGCAGCTACGATCCCAAAAACATTCAGTACTTC. This codes for CASSYDPKNIQYF.

The rearrangement links TRBV5-1 to TRBJ2-7; 7 bases map to TRBD1. Germline V gene data show CDR1 as SGHRS and CDR2 as YFSETQ. This CDR3 has 15 residues. The V segment lost 3 bases and the J segment 2 bases; nucleotides outside the gene matches: 8. The CDR3 nucleotides are TGCGCCAGCAGCTCCGGGACAGCAGATACCTACGAGCAGTACTTC. It codes for CASSSGTADTYEQYF. The variable domain in full, completed from reference TRBV5-1 and TRBJ2-7, reads KAGVTQTPRYLIKTRGQQVTLSCSPISGHRSVSWYQQTPGQGLQFLFEYFSETQRNKGNFPGRFSGRQFSNSRSEMNVSTLELGDSALYLCASSSGTADTYEQYFGPGTRLTVT.

This clone appeared a few times. This rearrangement joins TRBV11-3 to TRBJ2-2; D not certain. V was shortened by 3 bases and J by 4 bases, with 3 bases between the two germline ends. CDR3 length: 12 residues. Germline CDR1 and CDR2: SGHNT and YENEEA. The CDR3 nucleotides read TGTGCCAGCAGCTTCCCCACCGGGGAGCTGTTTTTT. Encoded protein: CASSFPTGELFF.

This clone was observed a handful of times. The chain uses TRBV7-6 and TRBJ2-5; perhaps TRBD1 as D (7 bases). CDR1 SGHVS and CDR2 FNYEAQ come from the germline V gene. The CDR3 totals 14 residues. V was cut by 4 bases and J by 5 bases, with 14 bases left in between. The CDR3 here is CASSSTGAGETQYF. CDR3 bases: TGTGCCAGCAGCTCTACAGGGGCGGGGGAGACCCAGTACTTC.

This chain links TRBV7-9 with TRBJ2-5; D gene uncertain. The ends were cut back, 5 bases at V and 3 bases at J, with 10 bases in the middle. Germline loops: CDR1 SEHNR, CDR2 FQNEAQ (reference sequence). The CDR3 spans 13 residues. CDR3 loop: CASSPVWEETQYF. The CDR3 DNA is TGTGCCAGCAGCCCCGTGTGGGAAGAGACCCAGTACTTC.

The rearrangement joins TRBV7-9 to TRBJ2-1, with D tentatively TRBD2 (6 bases). Germline CDR1 and CDR2: SEHNR and FQNEAQ (reference sequence). The CDR3 covers 15 residues. V lost 8 bases, J lost 7 bases, and 21 bases lay in between. The chain's CDR3 is CASAPQPGAGNEQFF. The CDR3 coding sequence is TGTGCCAGCGCTCCGCAGCCTGGGGCGGGGAATGAGCAGTTCTTC.

This clone was counted a few times. The chain combines TRBV11-2 with TRBJ1-6, with 9 nucleotides matching TRBD1. The CDR3 loop spans 15 amino acids. The V gene's germline CDR1 is SGHAT and CDR2 FQNNGV. Trimming at V came to 1 base and at J to 9 bases, leaving 4 bases not matched to a gene. The CDR3 reads CASSLVTGGGSPLHF. CDR3 nucleotide sequence: TGTGCCAGCAGCTTAGTGACAGGGGGAGGTTCACCCCTCCACTTT.

This clone was seen a handful of times. The rearrangement uses TRBV10-1 and TRBJ1-1, with 7 positions matching TRBD1. Germline CDR1 reads WNHNN; CDR2 reads SYGVQD (reference sequence). The length of the CDR3 is 15 residues. Trimming took 4 bases from V and 4 from J; bases not matched to a gene: 9. The CDR3 region is CASSVTAGGSTEAFF. In DNA, the CDR3 is TGCGCCAGCAGTGTCACTGCAGGGGGGAGCACTGAAGCTTTCTTT.

The chain joins TRBV6-6 to TRBJ2-5, with a possible D match to TRBD2 (5 bases). Germline CDR1 reads MNHNY; CDR2 reads SVGAGI (reference sequence). Trimming removed 0 bases at V and 5 bases at J, with 13 bases between. This CDR3 comprises 15 residues. This CDR3 is CASSYSKLARETQYF. CDR3 nucleotides: TGTGCCAGCAGTTACTCGAAGCTAGCCAGGGAGACCCAGTACTTC.

This clone was seen a few times. The gene calls are TRBV14 and TRBJ1-6; 10 nucleotides agree with TRBD1. Germline assignment: CDR1 SGHDN and CDR2 FVKESK. After removal of 4 bases from V and 5 bases from J, the junction contained 8 bases not matched to a gene. The CDR3 has 17 residues. CDR3 region: CASSPRQGAADNSPLHF. CDR3 bases: TGTGCCAGCAGCCCCCGACAGGGGGCAGCCGATAATTCACCCCTCCACTTT.

The rearrangement links TRBV5-1 to TRBJ2-5; a weak D match, TRBD1 (5 bases). V lost 6 bases, J lost 4 bases, and 13 bases lay in between. CDR1 is SGHRS, CDR2 YFSETQ, per germline. CDR3 length: 13 residues. The CDR3, as DNA: TGCGCCAGCAACCCCCCTAGGGGAGAGACCCAGTACTTC. Translating gives CASNPPRGETQYF.

A few counts support this clone. The chain carries TRBV2 and TRBJ1-6; D gene ambiguous. This CDR3 comprises 11 residues. CDR1 SNHLY and CDR2 FYNNEI come from the germline V gene. Deletions cut 7 bases from V and 9 bases from J, with 7 bases between. The CDR3 spells CASTYASPLHF. The DNA for the CDR3 is TGTGCCAGCACCTACGCTTCACCCCTCCACTTT.

J is TRBJ2-2 and V is TRBV7-6; D is perhaps TRBD1 or TRBD2 (6 bases each). The CDR3 has 14 amino acids. Trimming removed 5 bases at V and 1 base at J, with 8 bases between. Germline CDR1 is SGHVS and CDR2 is FNYEAQ. CDR3 sequence: CASSGGLNTGELFF. The DNA of the CDR3 is TGTGCCAGCAGCGGGGGGCTGAACACCGGGGAGCTGTTTTTT.

The V and J genes are TRBV28 and TRBJ2-3; 9 nucleotides align to TRBD2. With V trimmed by 5 bases and J by 4 bases, 4 bases remained unmatched. This CDR3 contains 14 residues. CDR1 is MDHEN, CDR2 SYDVKM, per germline. The CDR3 sequence is CASSDSGRADTQYF. The CDR3 nucleotides are TGTGCCAGCAGTGATAGCGGGAGAGCAGATACGCAGTATTTT.

This rearrangement joins TRBV29-1 to TRBJ1-2, with 10 bases that match TRBD1. V dropped 1 base and J dropped 7; count of bases not matched to a gene: 3. The CDR3 is 13 residues long. Germline assignment: CDR1 SQVTM and CDR2 ANQGSEA. CDR3 in amino acids: CSVEGQGAGGYTF. In DNA form, the CDR3 reads TGCAGCGTTGAAGGACAGGGGGCAGGTGGCTACACCTTC.

This clone was counted once. V usage is TRBV5-1 and J usage is TRBJ2-2; perhaps TRBD2 as D (5 bases). V shed 2 bases and J shed 1 base, with 9 bases lying between them. Germline CDR1 and CDR2: SGHRS and YFSETQ. This CDR3 spans 15 amino acids. The DNA for the CDR3 is TGCGCCAGCAGCTTCTCGGGAATGAACACCGGGGAGCTGTTTTTT. Encoded protein: CASSFSGMNTGELFF.

This clone was detected once. The chain joins TRBV5-5 to TRBJ2-5; 7 bases map to TRBD1. The germline gives CDR1 SGHKS, CDR2 YYEKEE (reference sequence). After removal of 0 bases from V and 7 bases from J, the junction contained 6 bases not matched to a gene. This CDR3 comprises 14 residues. The CDR3 spells CASSLAGQVGTQYF. The CDR3, as DNA: TGTGCCAGCAGCTTGGCAGGACAGGTTGGGACCCAGTACTTC.

The chain uses TRBV5-4 and TRBJ1-6; D gene unclear. Between the trimmed V and J ends, which lost 4 bases and 6 bases, there was a span of 8 bases. The CDR3 has 13 residues. Germline CDR1 SGHNT, CDR2 YYREEE (reference sequence). CDR3 bases: TGTGCCAGCAGCCGTGACTCTAATTCACCCCTCCACTTT. Translation: CASSRDSNSPLHF.

The sample holds a few counts of this clone. The rearrangement uses TRBV11-2 and TRBJ1-2; D gene unclear. V was pared by 4 bases and J by 8 bases, with 17 bases between. Per germline, CDR1 SGHAT and CDR2 FQNNGV. This CDR3 has 14 residues. CDR3 loop: CASSSQRGGEGYTF. DNA of the CDR3: TGTGCCAGCAGCTCCCAGAGAGGCGGGGAAGGCTACACCTTC.

The chain carries TRBV29-1 and TRBJ2-5; D may correspond to TRBD1 or TRBD2 (6 bases each). The V end was cut by 3 bases, the J end by 3 bases, with 11 bases between. This CDR3 region has 13 residues. Germline V gene lookup returns CDR1 SQVTM and CDR2 ANQGSEA. This CDR3 reads CSVDRGGEETQYF. As DNA, the CDR3 is TGCAGCGTTGACAGGGGAGGAGAAGAGACCCAGTACTTC.

This clone was detected once. The gene calls are TRBV27 and TRBJ1-4; TRBD1 agrees at 9 bases. Germline V gene sequence: CDR1 MNHEY, CDR2 SMNVEV (reference sequence). The CDR3 has 14 residues. V lost 3 bases, J lost 7 bases, and 3 bases stayed unmatched. CDR3 sequence (DNA): TGTGCCAGCAGTTTGACAGGGGGAATTGAAAAACTGTTTTTT. Translation gives CASSLTGGIEKLFF.

This clone turned up a few times. The chain uses TRBV20-1 and TRBJ1-2, with D uncertain. The CDR3 runs 10 residues. The germline V gene has CDR1 DFQATT and CDR2 SNEGSKA (reference sequence). V lost 1 base to trimming and J lost 6 bases, with 3 bases between them. CDR3 in amino acids: CSARGDGYTF. For the CDR3, the DNA is TGCAGTGCTAGAGGGGATGGCTACACCTTC.

The V call is TRBV2, the J call TRBJ1-1, with no clear D. Germline V gene lookup returns CDR1 SNHLY and CDR2 FYNNEI. The CDR3 spans 10 residues. V dropped 4 bases and J dropped 13 bases, with 10 bases sitting between them. The CDR3 DNA is TGTGCCAGCAGTGTAGAATTGGATTTCTTT. This translates into CASSVELDFF. The variable domain in full, with the rest retrieved from reference TRBV2 and TRBJ1-1, is EPEVTQTPSHQVTQMGQEVILRCVPISNHLYFYWYRQILGQKVEFLVSFYNNEISEKSEIFDDQFSVERPDGSNFTLKIRSTKLEDSAMYFCASSVELDFFGQGTRLTVV.

The chain is built from TRBV7-9 and TRBJ1-2; 7 nucleotides line up with TRBD1. The V segment lost 4 bases and the J segment 4 bases; nucleotides outside the gene matches: 3. CDR3 length: 13 amino acids. Germline values: CDR1 SEHNR, CDR2 FQNEAQ (reference sequence). DNA for the CDR3: TGTGCCAGCAGCTGGGACAGTACCTATGGCTACACCTTC. Residues: CASSWDSTYGYTF.

This clone was observed once. CDR3 amino acids: CASRPRVSDTEAFF. The CDR3 DNA is TGTGCCAGCAGACCCAGGGTGAGTGACACTGAAGCTTTCTTT. This chain connects TRBV27 to TRBJ1-1, with TRBD1 as a possible D gene (5 bases). V was pared by 6 bases and J by 3 bases, with 14 bases between. The CDR3 is 14 amino acids. The germline gives CDR1 MNHEY, CDR2 SMNVEV (reference sequence).